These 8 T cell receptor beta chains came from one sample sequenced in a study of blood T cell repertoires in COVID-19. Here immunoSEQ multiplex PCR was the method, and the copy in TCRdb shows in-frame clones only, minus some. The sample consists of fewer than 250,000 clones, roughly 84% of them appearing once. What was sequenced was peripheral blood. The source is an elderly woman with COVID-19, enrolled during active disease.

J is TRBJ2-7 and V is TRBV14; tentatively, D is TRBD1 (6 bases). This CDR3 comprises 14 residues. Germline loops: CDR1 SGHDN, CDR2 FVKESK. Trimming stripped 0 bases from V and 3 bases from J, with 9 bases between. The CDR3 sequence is CASSQDGGFYEQYF. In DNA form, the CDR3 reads TGTGCCAGCAGCCAAGATGGGGGCTTCTACGAGCAGTACTTC.

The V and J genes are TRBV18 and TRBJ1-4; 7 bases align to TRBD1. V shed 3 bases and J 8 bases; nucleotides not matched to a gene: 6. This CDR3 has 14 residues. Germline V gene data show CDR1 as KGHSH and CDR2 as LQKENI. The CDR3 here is CASSPPTGREKLFF. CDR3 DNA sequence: TGTGCCAGCTCACCCCCGACAGGGAGGGAAAAACTGTTTTTT.

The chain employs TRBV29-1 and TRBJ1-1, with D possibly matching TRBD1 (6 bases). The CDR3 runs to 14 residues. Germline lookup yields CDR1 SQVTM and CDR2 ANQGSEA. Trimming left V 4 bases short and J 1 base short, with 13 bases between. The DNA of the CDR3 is TGCAGCGTTGCAGGGGTCGAAACGAACACTGAAGCTTTCTTT. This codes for CSVAGVETNTEAFF.

The CDR3 nucleotides are TGTGCCAGCGGGATACCGGGACAGGGGAGCACCATATATTTT. As protein: CASGIPGQGSTIYF. The chain uses TRBV6-6 and TRBJ1-3; 10 nucleotides match TRBD1. With V trimmed by 8 bases and J by 9 bases, 10 bases remained unmatched. Germline loops: CDR1 MNHNY, CDR2 SVGAGI (reference sequence). This CDR3 region has 14 residues.

CDR3 region: CASSKTVGQHF. In DNA form, the CDR3 reads TGTGCCAGCAGTAAGACAGTCGGCCAGCATTTT. The rearrangement links TRBV28 to TRBJ1-5, with TRBD1 as a possible D gene (5 bases). V was pared by 5 bases and J by 12 bases, with 11 bases between. The CDR3 covers 11 residues. CDR1 is MDHEN and CDR2 is SYDVKM in the germline V gene.

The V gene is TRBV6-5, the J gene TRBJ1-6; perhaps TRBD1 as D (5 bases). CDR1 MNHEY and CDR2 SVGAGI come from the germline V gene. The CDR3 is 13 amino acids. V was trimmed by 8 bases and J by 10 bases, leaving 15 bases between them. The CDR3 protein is CASLGEVGSPLHF. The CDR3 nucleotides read TGTGCCAGCTTGGGGGAGGTTGGCTCACCCCTCCACTTT.

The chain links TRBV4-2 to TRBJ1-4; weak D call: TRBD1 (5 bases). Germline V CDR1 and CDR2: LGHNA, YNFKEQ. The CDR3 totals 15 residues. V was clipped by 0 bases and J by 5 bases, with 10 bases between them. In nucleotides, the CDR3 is TGTGCCAGCAGCCAAGAACGGGGGAGGAATGAAAAACTGTTTTTT. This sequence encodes CASSQERGRNEKLFF.

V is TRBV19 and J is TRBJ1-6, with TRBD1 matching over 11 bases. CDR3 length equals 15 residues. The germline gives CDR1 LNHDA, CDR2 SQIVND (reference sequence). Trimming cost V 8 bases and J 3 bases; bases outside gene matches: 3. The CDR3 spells CASGGTGGYNSPLHF. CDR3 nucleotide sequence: TGTGCCAGTGGCGGGACAGGGGGCTATAATTCACCCCTCCACTTT.